This TCR beta chain was observed in a study of shared clonotypes between healthy human individuals. Comments on this clone: The antigen remains undetermined.

V shed 0 bases, J shed 9 bases, and the junction held 8 bases outside the gene matches. Germline CDR1 is LNHNV and CDR2 is YYDKDF (reference sequence). CDR3 size: 16 residues. Profiled with immunoSEQ multiplex PCR; TCRdb holds only in-frame clones, not every one. The sample lists about 640,000 clones; about two thirds were seen once. Study-level points and caveats: Four donors held around 5% of naive CD4 clonotypes in common.

The chain joins TRBV15 to TRBJ2-1; the match to TRBD1 covers 10 bases. This clonotype was obtained from a woman younger than 45 in good health. Specimen: memory CD4+ T cells sorted from blood. Subset described: CD45RA-negative fraction. CDR3 in amino acids: CATSRDDRGLGSEQFF. Here the CDR3 DNA reads TGTGCCACCAGCAGAGATGACAGGGGGCTTGGGAGTGAGCAGTTCTTC.